This paragraph covers one TCR beta chain sequence. The antigen remains undetermined. This sample was taken from a study of cytomegalovirus exposure and HLA in healthy donors. Whole-study context: The roughly 130 validation repertoires, a later analysis reported, used the same platform as the roughly 660 repertoires from the first cohort.

Germline CDR1 ENHRY, CDR2 SYGVKD. Unmatched junction bases numbered 10, after V lost 6 bases and J lost 4 bases. CDR3 length: 15 amino acids. Measured with immunoSEQ multiplex PCR; TCRdb has only the in-frame clones, and not every one. Of about 200,000 clones in the sample, more than 75% were seen once. Study-wide points: A few CMV-associated chains were confirmed in vitro to be specific for CMV antigens. The tendency of first-cohort TCR clusters to co-occur in the 120 validation repertoires was the finding of a later analysis. Cytomegalovirus association was assigned to more than 150 TCR beta chains.

Input material: PBMCs. The sequence came from a woman in her late teens or twenties in good health and CMV-seropositive. The rearrangement links TRBV10-3 to TRBJ2-7; 9 bases agree with TRBD1. The CDR3 coding sequence is TGTGCCATCAGAGAAACCGGGACAGGGTCTTACGAGCAGTACTTC. Its translation: CAIRETGTGSYEQYF.